This T cell receptor beta chain stems from a study of immune characterization of retroperitoneal liposarcoma. TCRdb fed the PCR reads into MiXCR, producing one record per CDR3 protein. The table lists over 15,000 distinct CDR3 sequences, 35% to 40% of them singletons. The CDR3 length is 16 residues. V was trimmed by 3 bases and J by 0 bases, leaving 12 bases between them. Per the germline V gene, CDR1 is MNHEY and CDR2 is SMNVEV (reference sequence). This clonotype was picked up a small number of times. This chain links TRBV27 with TRBJ2-1; either TRBD1 or TRBD2 may supply D (5 bases each). The sequence was collected from a male donor with retroperitoneal liposarcoma. Sequenced material: blood. CDR3 loop: CASSFWGRTSYNEQFF. CDR3 coding DNA: TGTGCCAGCAGTTTCTGGGGGAGAACCTCCTACAATGAGCAGTTCTTC.